The 22 T cell receptor beta chains listed next were all sequenced from one sample in a study of T cell repertoires in cytomegalovirus infection. Each CDR3 protein gets one entry after TCRdb re-called the reads with MiXCR. The sample has around 270,000 distinct CDR3 sequences, roughly 9.1% seen once; the top ten hold about 15%. The source material was PBMCs. Source of these receptors: a human donor in good health (CMV status not recorded). Some clones in this sample may be carry-over from other donors' samples.

This chain uses TRBV7-2 with TRBJ1-3, with 8 bases lining up with TRBD1. The CDR3 length is 15 residues. Trimming at V came to 6 bases and at J to 0 bases, leaving 4 bases not matched to a gene. Per germline, CDR1 SGHTA and CDR2 FQGNSA. The CDR3 region has the DNA TGTGCCAGCAGAAATACAGGGGGCTCTGGAAACACCATATATTTT. Its protein product is CASRNTGGSGNTIYF.

The V and J genes are TRBV20-1 and TRBJ2-2; no clear D gene. The CDR3 has 16 amino acids. Germline assignment: CDR1 DFQATT and CDR2 SNEGSKA (reference sequence). The V end was cut by 0 bases, the J end by 5 bases, with 16 bases between. In nucleotides, the CDR3 is TGCAGTGCTAGAGATAACACCGCCAAAGGAACCGGGGAGCTGTTTTTT. Protein: CSARDNTAKGTGELFF.

Ten or more counts support this clonotype. This rearrangement joins TRBV28 to TRBJ2-2, with a tentative D call TRBD2 (6 bases). This CDR3 has 15 amino acids. The V gene lost 1 base and the J gene lost 4 bases, with 10 bases spanning the gap. Germline loops: CDR1 MDHEN, CDR2 SYDVKM. This CDR3 is CASSLSLARTGELFF. CDR3 nucleotide sequence: TGTGCCAGCAGTTTATCCCTAGCGCGCACCGGGGAGCTGTTTTTT.

The sample holds many counts of this clonotype. V and J are TRBV7-6 and TRBJ2-2, with 7 bases identical to TRBD1. V lost 2 bases to trimming and J lost 5 bases; unmatched junction nucleotides: 5. CDR3 length: 15 residues. In germline, CDR1 is SGHVS, CDR2 FNYEAQ. CDR3 DNA sequence: TGTGCCAGCAGCTTACAGGGGGAAGTGACCGGGGAGCTGTTTTTT. It encodes CASSLQGEVTGELFF.

This clonotype has a count of ten or more. Germline and junction disagree at one end, which may indicate a read error. V usage is TRBV7-2 and J usage is TRBJ2-7, with TRBD2 as a possible D gene (6 bases). The germline CDR1 and CDR2 sequences are SGHTA and FQGNSA. The CDR3 consists of 12 residues. Here the CDR3 DNA reads TGTGCCAGCAGCTTGGGGGGTTACGCGCAGTACTTC. Encoded protein: CASSLGGYAQYF.

This clonotype was seen many times. The chain has TRBV7-2 and TRBJ1-1; no reliable D call. Germline assignment: CDR1 SGHTA and CDR2 FQGNSA. V lost 8 bases, J lost 11 bases, and 9 bases lay in between. The CDR3 loop spans 9 amino acids. For the CDR3, the DNA is TGTGCCAGCGGGGAAAGGGCTTTCTTT. Protein sequence: CASGERAFF.

This clonotype was detected many times. The rearrangement uses TRBV20-1 and TRBJ2-3; D is uncertain. The ends were cut back, 3 bases at V and 0 bases at J, with 22 bases in the middle. From germline, CDR1 is DFQATT and CDR2 SNEGSKA (reference sequence). This CDR3 has 18 residues. The CDR3 loop is CSASRPISSTTSTDTQYF. In nucleotides, the CDR3 is TGCAGTGCTAGCCGGCCAATCTCTTCTACGACTAGCACAGATACGCAGTATTTT.

This chain uses TRBV29-1 with TRBJ1-1; 12 nucleotides match TRBD1. This CDR3 is built from 13 residues. V shed 6 bases and J 10 bases; nucleotides not matched to a gene: 9. Germline lookup yields CDR1 SQVTM and CDR2 ANQGSEA. For the CDR3, the DNA is TGCAGCGTGTCCGGGACAGGGGGCAGCGGAGCTTTCTTT. Its protein product is CSVSGTGGSGAFF.

In its sample, this clonotype was seen many times. Germline and junction disagree at one end, which may indicate a read error. The chain employs TRBV4-1 and TRBJ2-1; D perhaps matches TRBD2 (7 bases). In germline, CDR1 is MGHRA, CDR2 YSYEKL. The CDR3 loop spans 17 amino acids. This chain's CDR3 is CASSQPGFAGAVLEQFF. As DNA, the CDR3 is TGTGCCAGCAGCCAGCCCGGGTTCGCGGGGGCCGTGCTCGAGCAGTTCTTC.

The table lists this clonotype with many counts. The chain recombines TRBV6-2 or TRBV6-3 with TRBJ1-1; 8 nucleotides agree with TRBD1. Germline trimming cut 7 bases from V and 5 bases from J; bases unmatched to any gene: 6. The CDR3 is made up of 13 amino acids. Looked up from germline, CDR1 is MNHEY and CDR2 is SVGEGT. In nucleotides, the CDR3 is TGTGCCAGCACCGGACAGGGTTGGACTGAAGCTTTCTTT. It specifies CASTGQGWTEAFF.

V usage is TRBV10-3 and J usage is TRBJ1-1; 7 bases are a match to TRBD1. There are 15 residues in the CDR3. Trimming at V came to 10 bases and at J to 1 base, leaving 12 bases not matched to a gene. Germline V gene data show CDR1 as ENHRY and CDR2 as SYGVKD. The chain's CDR3 is CATLNRQGSNTEAFF. The CDR3 DNA sequence: TGTGCCACCCTGAACCGACAGGGATCGAACACTGAAGCTTTCTTT.

A few counts support this clonotype. The CDR3 nucleotides read TGTGCCAGCAGCGTCGACAGGGGACGGACTGAAGCTTTCTTT. This sequence encodes CASSVDRGRTEAFF. This rearrangement joins TRBV2 to TRBJ1-1, with 8 bases lining up with TRBD1. The length of the CDR3 is 14 residues. After removal of 6 bases from V and 5 bases from J, the junction contained 8 bases not matched to a gene. The V gene's germline CDR1 is SNHLY and CDR2 FYNNEI. The full variable domain, rest sourced from reference TRBV2 and TRBJ1-1, is EPEVTQTPSHQVTQMGQEVILRCVPISNHLYFYWYRQILGQKVEFLVSFYNNEISEKSEIFDDQFSVERPDGSNFTLKIRSTKLEDSAMYFCASSVDRGRTEAFFGQGTRLTVV.

This clonotype appeared many times. The rearrangement uses TRBV7-3 and TRBJ1-1; D is unclear. CDR3 length: 14 residues. Germline V gene lookup returns CDR1 SGHTA and CDR2 FQGTGA. V was shortened by 5 bases and J by 0 bases, with 10 bases between the two germline ends. The CDR3 loop is CASSAFGVNTEAFF. CDR3 nucleotide sequence: TGTGCCAGCAGCGCGTTTGGTGTGAACACTGAAGCTTTCTTT.

This clonotype was counted many times. The chain employs TRBV7-2 and TRBJ2-5; TRBD2 matches at 7 bases. Trimming at V came to 4 bases and at J to 9 bases, leaving 14 bases not matched to a gene. CDR1 and CDR2 from the germline V gene are SGHTA and FQGNSA. This CDR3 has 15 residues. CDR3 bases: TGTGCCAGCAGCTCAACCGTAGCGGGCGCTGTAGCCCAGTACTTC. Translation: CASSSTVAGAVAQYF.

This clonotype has at least ten counts. The gene calls are TRBV12-3 or TRBV12-4 and TRBJ1-5, with TRBD1 as a possible D gene (6 bases). The CDR3 runs to 14 residues. Trimming shortened V by 5 bases and J by 6 bases, and 14 bases separated the two germline ends. CDR3 protein: CASSATGESQPQHF. The CDR3, as DNA: TGTGCCAGCAGTGCGACAGGCGAAAGTCAGCCCCAGCATTTT.

This clonotype was counted many times. V and J are TRBV12-3 or TRBV12-4 and TRBJ1-3, with D unresolved. V lost 3 bases, J lost 0 bases, and 6 bases lay in between. The CDR3 has 14 amino acids. As DNA, the CDR3 is TGTGCCAGCAGTTTGGCAGCCTCTGGAAACACCATATATTTT. Translating it yields CASSLAASGNTIYF.

This clonotype showed up many times. V gene TRBV19 combines with J gene TRBJ2-5; 7 nucleotides match TRBD2. Looked up from germline, CDR1 is LNHDA and CDR2 is SQIVND (reference sequence). Trimming removed 5 bases from V and 4 bases from J; junction bases left unmatched: 7. The CDR3 is made up of 14 amino acids. This chain's CDR3 is CASSHRGEGETQYF. DNA for the CDR3: TGTGCCAGTAGTCATCGGGGGGAAGGAGAGACCCAGTACTTC.

The rearrangement joins TRBV11-2 to TRBJ2-7, with 7 bases identical to TRBD2. Germline lookup yields CDR1 SGHAT and CDR2 FQNNGV. The CDR3 loop spans 16 amino acids. The junction had 13 bases not matched to a gene; V was cut back by 3 bases and J by 5 bases. The CDR3 nucleotides read TGTGCCAGCAGCTTGGTTTGGGGGAGGGCCTCGGACGAGCAGTACTTC. Residues: CASSLVWGRASDEQYF.

This clonotype showed up many times. This chain links TRBV19 with TRBJ2-5; 11 bases agree with TRBD1. Germline V lookup: CDR1 LNHDA, CDR2 SQIVND (reference sequence). CDR3 size: 15 residues. The V segment lost 5 bases and the J segment 0 bases; nucleotides outside the gene matches: 2. CDR3 loop: CASSWTGGNQETQYF. CDR3 coding DNA: TGTGCCAGTAGTTGGACAGGGGGCAACCAAGAGACCCAGTACTTC.

The CDR3 protein is CSAGGQVGNSPLHF. The CDR3 nucleotides read TGCAGTGCTGGCGGACAGGTCGGCAATTCACCCCTCCACTTT. The V and J genes are TRBV20-1 and TRBJ1-6; TRBD1 agrees at 7 bases. The CDR3 totals 14 residues. Germline trimming cut 5 bases from V and 7 bases from J; bases unmatched to any gene: 8. The germline CDR1 and CDR2 sequences are DFQATT and SNEGSKA (reference sequence).

This clonotype was found a few times. V is TRBV14 and J is TRBJ1-6, with a possible D match to TRBD1 (6 bases). V shed 3 bases and J shed 7 bases, with 16 bases lying between them. Germline assignment: CDR1 SGHDN and CDR2 FVKESK. There are 16 residues in the CDR3. This chain's CDR3 is CASSQRRPQGNSPLHF. CDR3 DNA sequence: TGTGCCAGCAGCCAGCGGCGCCCCCAGGGGAATTCACCCCTCCACTTT. The full variable domain, completed using reference TRBV14 and TRBJ1-6, is EAGVTQFPSHSVIEKGQTVTLRCDPISGHDNLYWYRRVMGKEIKFLLHFVKESKQDESGMPNNRFLAERTGGTYSTLKVQPAELEDSGVYFCASSQRRPQGNSPLHFGNGTRLTVT.

At least ten counts were recorded for this clonotype. The genes are TRBV5-5 and TRBJ2-1, with 7 bases lining up with TRBD2. CDR1 SGHKS and CDR2 YYEKEE come from the germline V gene (reference sequence). Unmatched junction bases numbered 13, after V lost 3 bases and J lost 7 bases. The CDR3 is 16 amino acids. CDR3 DNA: TGTGCCAGCAGCTCCAGCGGGGCGGGGTTAGGTAATGAGCAGTTCTTC. Amino acid sequence: CASSSSGAGLGNEQFF.